This T cell receptor (beta chain) stems from a study of blood T cell repertoires in COVID-19. About the study: T cells, B-cell-depleted T cells, or PBMCs supplied cDNA or gDNA.

CDR3 length: 15 residues. V lost 4 bases, J lost 3 bases, and 1 base stayed unmatched. Germline-derived CDR1 and CDR2 are SNHLY and FYNNEI. This clone was picked up one time. In the original processing: Estimation of nucleated cell counts relied on the amplification of reference gene primers. TCRdb's copy holds only in-frame clones and misses some; the assay was immunoSEQ multiplex PCR. For V, J and clone size, that table is used; D and trimming come from the DNA. The sample holds about 190,000 clones, more than 75% seen once. All enrollees were about 18 to 90 years old and from roughly 22 US areas. What was sequenced was PBMCs or T cells enriched from blood (not recorded which). The chain carries TRBV2 and TRBJ2-1; 12 positions match TRBD2. The clonotype originates from a middle-aged man with acute COVID-19. DNA for the CDR3: TGTGCCAGCAGTGTGGGACTAGCGGGCTACAATGAGCAGTTCTTC. Amino acids: CASSVGLAGYNEQFF.